The 27 T cell receptor beta chains in this list originate from one sample, sequenced in a study of blood T cells in healthy people across ages. Together with a sample-barcoded 5' primer, a J-beta primer mix was included in a second PCR lasting roughly 6 to 12 cycles. TCRdb redid the calling of the 5' RACE reads with MiXCR, one entry per CDR3 protein. The sample contains hundreds of thousands of distinct CDR3 sequences, nearly 60% of which appear only once. The sample was blood. The receptors stem from a man in his thirties or forties in good health.

The chain is built from TRBV7-9 and TRBJ1-1, with a possible D match to TRBD1 (5 bases). This CDR3 spans 15 amino acids. The V gene's germline CDR1 is SEHNR and CDR2 FQNEAQ (reference sequence). V was pared by 4 bases and J by 2 bases, with 14 bases between. This CDR3 is CASSSYRDGNTEAFF. The CDR3 DNA reads as TGTGCCAGCAGCTCCTACCGGGACGGCAACACTGAAGCTTTCTTT.

The chain recombines TRBV20-1 with TRBJ2-7, with 9 bases that match TRBD2. Trimming took 2 bases from V and 7 from J; bases not matched to a gene: 15. Germline V gene lookup returns CDR1 DFQATT and CDR2 SNEGSKA (reference sequence). This CDR3 contains 16 residues. CDR3 in amino acids: CSARRFGTSSYNEQYF. CDR3 nucleotides: TGCAGTGCTAGAAGGTTTGGGACTAGCTCCTACAATGAGCAGTACTTC.

The gene calls are TRBV19 and TRBJ2-5; D might be TRBD1 (6 bases). V lost 3 bases to trimming and J lost 11 bases, with 19 bases between them. Looked up from germline, CDR1 is LNHDA and CDR2 is SQIVND (reference sequence). The CDR3 is 14 residues long. In nucleotides, the CDR3 is TGTGCCAGTAGTATGGGACACGGCTCCAATGAGCAGTACTTC. Translated: CASSMGHGSNEQYF.

This clonotype was counted between two and nine times. The CDR3 coding sequence is TGTGCCACCAGCAGAGAAACCTTGCTAGCGGCCTCCTACAATGAGCAGTTCTTC. Translated: CATSRETLLAASYNEQFF. The V and J genes are TRBV15 and TRBJ2-1, with TRBD2 matching over 7 bases. Looked up from germline, CDR1 is LNHNV and CDR2 is YYDKDF (reference sequence). V dropped 0 bases and J dropped 0; count of bases not matched to a gene: 8. This CDR3 is built from 18 residues.

This clonotype was seen a handful of times. This rearrangement joins TRBV5-1 to TRBJ1-2, with 8 bases fitting TRBD1. CDR1 SGHRS and CDR2 YFSETQ come from the germline V gene. This CDR3 is built from 12 residues. V shed 4 bases, J shed 7 bases, and the junction held 3 bases outside the gene matches. The CDR3 DNA reads as TGCGCCAGCAGCAAGGACAGGGCTGGCTACACCTTC. Its translation: CASSKDRAGYTF. The variable domain in full, with the rest retrieved from reference TRBV5-1 and TRBJ1-2, is KAGVTQTPRYLIKTRGQQVTLSCSPISGHRSVSWYQQTPGQGLQFLFEYFSETQRNKGNFPGRFSGRQFSNSRSEMNVSTLELGDSALYLCASSKDRAGYTFGSGTRLTVV.

The chain joins TRBV3-1 to TRBJ1-1; D is unresolved. V lost 2 bases and J lost 2, with 9 bases in between. The CDR3 loop spans 14 amino acids. In germline, CDR1 is LGHDT, CDR2 YNNKEL (reference sequence). The CDR3 sequence: CASSQQSGNTEAFF. The CDR3 coding sequence is TGTGCCAGCAGCCAACAGTCTGGTAACACTGAAGCTTTCTTT.

The rearrangement links TRBV7-2 to TRBJ2-3; D not resolved. Germline V CDR1 and CDR2: SGHTA, FQGNSA. Trimming left V 1 base short and J 2 bases short, with 10 bases between. The CDR3 is made up of 15 amino acids. In DNA, the CDR3 is TGTGCCAGCAGCTTAGGAGCGCCTCTCACAGATACGCAGTATTTT. Translated: CASSLGAPLTDTQYF.

This clonotype was counted many times. Here the CDR3 reads CASSQERLEETQYF. Here the CDR3 DNA reads TGCGCCAGCAGCCAAGAACGGCTGGAGGAGACCCAGTACTTC. V gene TRBV4-3 combines with J gene TRBJ2-5; D gene unclear. Trimming left V 0 bases short and J 5 bases short, with 10 bases between. Germline loops: CDR1 LGHNA, CDR2 YSLEER. The CDR3 length is 14 residues.

The V gene is TRBV21-1, the J gene TRBJ2-5; the table's D call, TRBD2, was not checked against the DNA. TRBV21-1 is marked as a pseudogene. This CDR3 has 18 amino acids. Here the CDR3 DNA reads TGTGCCAGCAGGTGGACTAGCGGGGGCCTCGGTAGGAGAGAGACCCAGTACTTC. Translating gives CASRWTSGGLGRRETQYF.

The chain employs TRBV15 and TRBJ2-5; D gene unclear. CDR3 length: 16 residues. V lost 0 bases and J lost 2, with 13 bases in between. Germline loops: CDR1 LNHNV, CDR2 YYDKDF (reference sequence). The CDR3 region is CATSREPPKLQETQYF. CDR3 in DNA: TGTGCCACCAGCAGAGAGCCACCCAAGTTACAAGAGACCCAGTACTTC. The full variable domain, rest sourced from reference TRBV15 and TRBJ2-5, is DAMVIQNPRYQVTQFGKPVTLSCSQTLNHNVMYWYQQKSSQAPKLLFHYYDKDFNNEADTPDNFQSRRPNTSFCFLDIRSPGLGDTAMYLCATSREPPKLQETQYFGPGTRLLVL.

This chain uses TRBV13 with TRBJ2-5; D tentatively reads TRBD1 or TRBD2 (5 bases each). Trimming removed 1 base at V and 8 bases at J, with 14 bases between. The germline CDR1 and CDR2 sequences are PRHDT and FYEKMQ (reference sequence). The CDR3 is 14 residues long. The CDR3 nucleotides are TGTGCCAGCAGCTTAGCGGGGTCAGGGAAAACCCAGTACTTC. This encodes CASSLAGSGKTQYF.

Here the CDR3 reads CASSLDTGLWYEQYF. The CDR3 nucleotides are TGTGCCAGCAGCTTAGACACGGGGCTGTGGTACGAGCAGTACTTC. V gene TRBV7-2 combines with J gene TRBJ2-5, with D perhaps matching TRBD1 or TRBD2 (5 bases each). Judging by the DNA end, TRBJ2-7 fits better; the J call may be wrong. This CDR3 spans 15 amino acids. Germline lookup yields CDR1 SGHTA and CDR2 FQGNSA.

The chain has TRBV7-9 and TRBJ2-1; D is unresolved. Germline V gene lookup returns CDR1 SEHNR and CDR2 FQNEAQ (reference sequence). The CDR3 runs to 13 residues. The ends were cut back, 5 bases at V and 8 bases at J, with 13 bases in the middle. CDR3 residues: CASSTQEGHEQFF. For the CDR3, the DNA is TGTGCCAGCAGCACTCAGGAAGGTCATGAGCAGTTCTTC.

V gene TRBV29-1 combines with J gene TRBJ2-2; 9 positions agree with TRBD1. Germline CDR1 and CDR2: SQVTM and ANQGSEA. This CDR3 is built from 13 residues. Unmatched junction bases numbered 6, after V lost 6 bases and J lost 7 bases. The CDR3: CSVRRTGDGELFF. The CDR3 region has the DNA TGCAGCGTCCGAAGGACAGGGGACGGGGAGCTGTTTTTT.

A single count supports this clonotype. The V gene is TRBV7-2, the J gene TRBJ1-5; TRBD1 might be the D (6 bases). CDR1 SGHTA and CDR2 FQGNSA come from the germline V gene. V was shortened by 2 bases and J by 2 bases, with 13 bases between the two germline ends. The CDR3 runs to 16 residues. The CDR3 loop is CASSLTTGWGNQPQHF. CDR3 coding DNA: TGTGCCAGCAGCTTAACTACAGGGTGGGGCAATCAGCCCCAGCATTTT.

As regards this clonotype: The junction and the germline gene differ at one end; a read error may be behind it. This sequence joins TRBV6-6 and TRBJ2-7; the match to TRBD2 covers 15 bases. CDR3 size: 16 residues. Germline lookup yields CDR1 MNHNY and CDR2 SVGAGI (reference sequence). The CDR3 sequence: CTSSSGTSGRMEEQYF. The CDR3 bases are TGTACCAGCAGTTCGGGGACTAGCGGGAGGATGGAGGAGCAGTACTTC.

The rearrangement uses TRBV6-5 and TRBJ1-2; D gene unclear. Trimming stripped 3 bases from V and 0 bases from J, with 8 bases between. Germline CDR1 reads MNHEY; CDR2 reads SVGAGI. CDR3 length: 14 amino acids. The CDR3 DNA reads TGTGCCAGCAGTTATGACTCGTCTAACTATGGCTACACCTTC. It translates to CASSYDSSNYGYTF.

The J gene is TRBJ2-5, the V gene TRBV28, with D tentatively TRBD1 or TRBD2 (5 bases each). The J call may be wrong; the DNA end is better matched by TRBJ2-7. The CDR3 runs 14 residues. Looked up from germline, CDR1 is MDHEN and CDR2 is SYDVKM. CDR3 residues: CASSPLGVPVEQYF. The CDR3, as DNA: TGTGCCAGCAGTCCTTTGGGGGTGCCTGTCGAGCAGTACTTC.

This rearrangement joins TRBV20-1 to TRBJ2-1; 9 bases map to TRBD2. The CDR3 runs 17 residues. The J segment lost 8 bases and the V segment lost 0 bases, leaving 14 bases of the junction unmatched. Germline CDR1 is DFQATT and CDR2 is SNEGSKA (reference sequence). DNA for the CDR3: TGCAGTGCTAGAGATCCGATCTTGGCGGGAGGGCCTGATGAGCAGTTCTTC. The encoded protein is CSARDPILAGGPDEQFF.

This chain links TRBV2 with TRBJ2-1, with a possible D match to TRBD2 (7 bases). V lost 6 bases and J 10 bases, leaving 16 bases between the germline ends. Germline V CDR1 and CDR2: SNHLY, FYNNEI. The CDR3 extends over 13 amino acids. The CDR3 bases are TGTGCCAGCAGAAAGGAGGGGGGGACGGAGCAGTTCTTC. The encoded protein is CASRKEGGTEQFF.

CDR3 bases: TGCGCCAGCAGCTTGGATCCCACGGGACAGGGAGGCGACGAGCAGTACTTC. This codes for CASSLDPTGQGGDEQYF. This chain uses TRBV5-1 with TRBJ2-7, with 9 bases that match TRBD1. Trimming cost V 0 bases and J 5 bases; bases outside gene matches: 12. CDR1 SGHRS and CDR2 YFSETQ come from the germline V gene. The CDR3 totals 17 residues.

The chain uses TRBV7-2 and TRBJ1-2; the D is unclear. Germline V gene sequence: CDR1 SGHTA, CDR2 FQGNSA. Trimming removed 3 bases from V and 4 bases from J, with 12 bases in between. CDR3 size: 14 residues. The CDR3 is CASSLGRVRYGYTF. CDR3 DNA sequence: TGTGCCAGCAGCTTGGGGAGGGTTCGCTATGGCTACACCTTC.

Concerning this clonotype itself: One junction end does not reproduce the germline sequence, and a read error may be involved. The rearrangement joins TRBV3-1 to TRBJ2-3, with D possibly matching TRBD2 (6 bases). Germline-derived CDR1 and CDR2 are LGHDT and YNNKEL (reference sequence). The CDR3 spans 15 residues. CDR3 sequence reads: CASSQVDYSTDTQYF. CDR3 nucleotides: TGTGCCAGCAGTCAAGTGGACTATTCCACAGATACGCAGTATTTT.

The chain uses TRBV29-1 and TRBJ2-7; 10 bases are shared with TRBD1. This CDR3 spans 14 amino acids. From germline, CDR1 is SQVTM and CDR2 ANQGSEA. In DNA form, the CDR3 reads TGCGGCTCTAGCCCCGGGACAGGGGCCTACGAGCAGTACTTC. This translates into CGSSPGTGAYEQYF.

This sequence joins TRBV28 and TRBJ1-2, with 9 positions matching TRBD1. The CDR3 extends over 16 amino acids. CDR1 and CDR2 from the germline V gene are MDHEN and SYDVKM. The J segment lost 2 bases and the V segment lost 7 bases, leaving 11 bases of the junction unmatched. CDR3 sequence (DNA): TGTGCCAGCACCCTGAAGCTAGGGACAGGGAACTATGGCTACACCTTC. This encodes CASTLKLGTGNYGYTF.

The chain carries TRBV11-1 and TRBJ2-1; perhaps TRBD1 as D (6 bases). The germline V gene has CDR1 SGHAT and CDR2 FQDESV (reference sequence). The CDR3 is 13 amino acids. V lost 5 bases and J lost 7, with 12 bases in between. The DNA for the CDR3 is TGTGCCAGCAGCCTCACAGGGCATAATGAGCAGTTCTTC. Translating it yields CASSLTGHNEQFF.

The CDR3 reads CASRMGVNYGYTF. In DNA, the CDR3 is TGTGCCAGCAGGATGGGGGTAAACTATGGCTACACCTTC. This chain connects TRBV2 to TRBJ1-2, with D perhaps matching TRBD1 (5 bases). The CDR3 length is 13 residues. Germline-derived CDR1 and CDR2 are SNHLY and FYNNEI. V was trimmed by 6 bases and J by 2 bases, leaving 10 bases between them.